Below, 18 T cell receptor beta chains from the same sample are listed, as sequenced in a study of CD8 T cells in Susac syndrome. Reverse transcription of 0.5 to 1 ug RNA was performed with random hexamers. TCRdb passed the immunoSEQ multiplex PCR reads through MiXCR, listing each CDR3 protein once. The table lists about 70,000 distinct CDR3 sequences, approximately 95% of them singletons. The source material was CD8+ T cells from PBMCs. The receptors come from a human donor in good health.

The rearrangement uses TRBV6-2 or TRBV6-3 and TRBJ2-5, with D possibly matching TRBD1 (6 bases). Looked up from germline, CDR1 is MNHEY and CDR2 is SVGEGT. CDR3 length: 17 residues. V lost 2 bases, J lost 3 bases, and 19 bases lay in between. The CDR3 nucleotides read TGTGCCAGCAGTTACCTAATAGACAGGTTCGGCGAAGAGACCCAGTACTTC. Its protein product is CASSYLIDRFGEETQYF.

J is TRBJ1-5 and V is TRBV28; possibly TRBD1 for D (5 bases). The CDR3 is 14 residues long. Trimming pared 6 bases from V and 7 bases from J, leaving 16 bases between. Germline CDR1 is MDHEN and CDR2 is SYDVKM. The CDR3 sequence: CASSLLQGRQPQHF. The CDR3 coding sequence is TGTGCCAGCAGCCTACTCCAGGGTAGGCAGCCCCAGCATTTT.

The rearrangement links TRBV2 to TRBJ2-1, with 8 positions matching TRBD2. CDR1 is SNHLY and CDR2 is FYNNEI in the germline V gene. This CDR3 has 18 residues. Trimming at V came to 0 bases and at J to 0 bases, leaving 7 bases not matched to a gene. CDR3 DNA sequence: TGTGCCAGCAGTGAAGCTGGGCTAGCGGGCGCCTCCTACAATGAGCAGTTCTTC. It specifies CASSEAGLAGASYNEQFF.

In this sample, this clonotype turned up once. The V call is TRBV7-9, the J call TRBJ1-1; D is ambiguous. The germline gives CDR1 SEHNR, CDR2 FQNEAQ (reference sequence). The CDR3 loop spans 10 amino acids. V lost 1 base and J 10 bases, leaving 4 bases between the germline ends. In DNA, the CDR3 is TGTGCCAGCAGCTTAGAGGGAGCTTTCTTT. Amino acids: CASSLEGAFF.

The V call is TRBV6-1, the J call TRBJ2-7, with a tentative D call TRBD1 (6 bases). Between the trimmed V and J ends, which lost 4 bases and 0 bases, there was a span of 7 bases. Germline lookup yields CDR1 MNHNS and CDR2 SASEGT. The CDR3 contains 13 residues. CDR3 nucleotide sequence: TGTGCCAGCAGTGTGACAGGCTCCTACGAGCAGTACTTC. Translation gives CASSVTGSYEQYF.

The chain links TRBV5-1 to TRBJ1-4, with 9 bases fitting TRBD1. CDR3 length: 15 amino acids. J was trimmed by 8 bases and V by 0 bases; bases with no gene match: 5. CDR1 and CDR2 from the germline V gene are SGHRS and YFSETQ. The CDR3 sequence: CASSLGDREHEKLFF. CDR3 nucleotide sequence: TGCGCCAGCAGCTTGGGGGACAGGGAGCACGAAAAACTGTTTTTT.

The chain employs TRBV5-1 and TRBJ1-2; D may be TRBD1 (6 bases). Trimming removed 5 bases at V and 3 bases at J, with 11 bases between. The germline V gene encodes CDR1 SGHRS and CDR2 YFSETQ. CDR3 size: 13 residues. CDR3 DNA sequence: TGCGCCAGCAGGGAGGGGGGCGACTATGGCTACACCTTC. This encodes CASREGGDYGYTF.

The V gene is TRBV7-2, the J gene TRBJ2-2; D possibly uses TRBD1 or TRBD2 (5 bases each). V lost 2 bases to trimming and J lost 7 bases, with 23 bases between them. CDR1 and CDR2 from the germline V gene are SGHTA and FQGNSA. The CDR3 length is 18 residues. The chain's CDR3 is CASSLLRSGRGSSGELFF. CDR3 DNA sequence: TGTGCCAGCAGCTTATTGAGGTCGGGGCGCGGTTCCAGCGGGGAGCTGTTTTTT.

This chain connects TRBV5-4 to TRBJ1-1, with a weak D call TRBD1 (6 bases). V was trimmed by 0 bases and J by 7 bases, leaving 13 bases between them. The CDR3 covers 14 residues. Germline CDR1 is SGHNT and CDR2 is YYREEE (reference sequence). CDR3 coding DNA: TGTGCCAGCAGCTTGGTTGGGGGCGAGTATGAAGCTTTCTTT. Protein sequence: CASSLVGGEYEAFF.

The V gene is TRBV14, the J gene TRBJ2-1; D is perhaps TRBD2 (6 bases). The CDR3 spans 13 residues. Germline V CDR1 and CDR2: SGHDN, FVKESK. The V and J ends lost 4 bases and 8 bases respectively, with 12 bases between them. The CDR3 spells CASSPGLRDEQFF. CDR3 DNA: TGTGCCAGCAGCCCGGGACTTAGAGATGAGCAGTTCTTC.

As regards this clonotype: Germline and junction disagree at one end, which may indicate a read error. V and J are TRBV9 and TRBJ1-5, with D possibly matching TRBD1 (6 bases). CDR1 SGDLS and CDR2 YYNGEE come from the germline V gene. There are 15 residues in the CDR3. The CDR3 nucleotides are TGCGCCAGCAGCCAAACAGGGAATAGCAATCAGCCCCAGCATTTT. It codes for CASSQTGNSNQPQHF.

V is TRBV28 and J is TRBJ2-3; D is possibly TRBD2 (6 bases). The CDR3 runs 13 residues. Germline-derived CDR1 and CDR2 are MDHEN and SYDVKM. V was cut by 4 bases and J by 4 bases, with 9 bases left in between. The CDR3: CASSYGGADTQYF. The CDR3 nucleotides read TGTGCCAGCAGTTACGGAGGGGCAGATACGCAGTATTTT.

CDR3 in amino acids: CAIRRGGTYEQYV. Here the CDR3 DNA reads TGTGCCATCCGACGGGGGGGAACTTACGAGCAGTACGTC. This chain links TRBV2 with TRBJ2-7; 8 bases line up with TRBD2. Germline lookup yields CDR1 SNHLY and CDR2 FYNNEI. CDR3 length equals 13 residues. The junction had 9 bases not matched to a gene; V was cut back by 10 bases and J by 4 bases.

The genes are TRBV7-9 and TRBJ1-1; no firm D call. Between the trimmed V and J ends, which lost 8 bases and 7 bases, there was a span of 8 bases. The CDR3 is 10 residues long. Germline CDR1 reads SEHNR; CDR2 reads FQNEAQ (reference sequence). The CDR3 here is CASGIDEAFF. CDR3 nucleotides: TGTGCCAGCGGGATAGATGAAGCTTTCTTT.

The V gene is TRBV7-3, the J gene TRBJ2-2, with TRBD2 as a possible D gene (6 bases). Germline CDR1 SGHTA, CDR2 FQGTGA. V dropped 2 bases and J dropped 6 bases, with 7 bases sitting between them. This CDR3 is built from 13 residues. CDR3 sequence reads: CASSLAGPGELFF. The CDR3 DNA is TGTGCCAGCAGCTTAGCGGGGCCCGGGGAGCTGTTTTTT.

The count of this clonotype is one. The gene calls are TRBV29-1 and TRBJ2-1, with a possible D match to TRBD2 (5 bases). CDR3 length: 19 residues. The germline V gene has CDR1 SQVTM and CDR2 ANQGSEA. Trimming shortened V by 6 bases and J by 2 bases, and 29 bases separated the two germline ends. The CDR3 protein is CSVGFSLPSPGGTYNEQFF. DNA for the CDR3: TGCAGCGTCGGATTTTCGCTCCCAAGCCCCGGAGGTACCTACAATGAGCAGTTCTTC.

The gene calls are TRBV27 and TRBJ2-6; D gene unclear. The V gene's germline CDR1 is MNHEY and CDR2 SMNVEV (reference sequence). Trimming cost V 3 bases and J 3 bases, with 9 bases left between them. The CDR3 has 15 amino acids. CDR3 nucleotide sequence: TGTGCCAGCAGTTTCCGCAAAGGTGGGGCCAACGTCCTGACTTTC. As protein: CASSFRKGGANVLTF.

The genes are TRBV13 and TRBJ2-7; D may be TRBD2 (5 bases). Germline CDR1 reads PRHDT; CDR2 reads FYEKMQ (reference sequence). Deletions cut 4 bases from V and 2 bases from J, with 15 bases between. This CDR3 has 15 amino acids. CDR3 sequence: CASSSRNTGTYEQYV. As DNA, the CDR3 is TGTGCCAGCAGCTCCCGTAACACCGGGACCTACGAGCAGTACGTC.